These 15 T cell receptor beta chains share one sample of origin, sequenced in a study of low-dose radiotherapy and immunotherapy resistance in tumors. Primers targeting TRAV and TRBV primed first-strand cDNA, covering alpha and beta chains. TCR amplification used 20 to 25 PCR cycles, a constant-region primer and a V-primer adapter. TCRdb fed the reads into MiXCR, producing one record per CDR3 protein. The table has more than 50,000 distinct CDR3 sequences, roughly 23% seen once. Described time point: after trial treatment. Treatment defined: LDRT plus nivolumab, ipilimumab, low-dose cyclophosphamide and aspirin (RACIN trial). Sequenced material: PBMCs, taken after low-dose radiotherapy plus immunotherapy. The receptors originated from a male donor with prostate cancer.

This clonotype was observed many times. This chain's CDR3 is CASSLYGRGLLPNEQFF. CDR3 nucleotides: TGCGCCAGCAGCTTGTATGGTCGCGGCCTACTACCAAATGAGCAGTTCTTC. The rearrangement joins TRBV5-1 to TRBJ2-1; no clear D. CDR3 size: 17 residues. Trimming removed 1 base from V and 7 bases from J, with 21 bases in between. Germline lookup yields CDR1 SGHRS and CDR2 YFSETQ.

With respect to this clonotype: Given a far larger clone just one base away, this is likely a sequencing read error. V usage is TRBV28 and J usage is TRBJ1-2; D gene uncertain. Germline V gene lookup returns CDR1 MDHEN and CDR2 SYDVKM. V lost 10 bases and J 7 bases, leaving 19 bases between the germline ends. This CDR3 comprises 13 residues. Here the CDR3 DNA reads TGTGCCACCGAGGACGGAACCTCCTGTGGCTACACCTTC. Residues: CATEDGTSCGYTF.

The table lists this clonotype with many counts. This chain links TRBV10-2 with TRBJ1-2; tentatively, D is TRBD1 (5 bases). Germline CDR1 and CDR2: WSHSY and SAAADI. Trimming took off 4 bases at V and 4 bases at J, with 10 bases between the two ends. CDR3 length: 13 residues. CDR3 bases: TGCGCCAGCAGTGCAGGGTCGGGCTATGGCTACACCTTC. This codes for CASSAGSGYGYTF.

This clonotype was seen ten or more times. CDR3 bases: TGTGCCAGCAGCCAGAGACGCGGACAGCAAGAGACCCAGTACTTC. Translating gives CASSQRRGQQETQYF. The rearrangement joins TRBV3-1 to TRBJ2-5; tentative D call: TRBD1 (6 bases). V was clipped by 3 bases and J by 2 bases, with 13 bases between them. The germline V gene encodes CDR1 LGHDT and CDR2 YNNKEL (reference sequence). This CDR3 spans 15 amino acids.

The sample holds many counts of this clonotype. The chain joins TRBV19 to TRBJ2-2; D is undetermined. Between the trimmed V and J ends, which lost 7 bases and 0 bases, there was a span of 12 bases. Germline values: CDR1 LNHDA, CDR2 SQIVND (reference sequence). The CDR3 is 15 amino acids. The CDR3 DNA reads as TGTGCCAGTACCGACTTAGGGCCGAACACCGGGGAGCTGTTTTTT. It codes for CASTDLGPNTGELFF.

V is TRBV2 and J is TRBJ1-1; no definite D call. The CDR3 runs to 12 residues. Trimming stripped 8 bases from V and 1 base from J, with 8 bases between. Germline values: CDR1 SNHLY, CDR2 FYNNEI. The CDR3: CASETGNTEAFF. CDR3 nucleotide sequence: TGTGCCAGCGAGACGGGGAACACTGAAGCTTTCTTT.

This clonotype has a count of ten or more. This chain joins TRBV30 and TRBJ2-7; tentative D call: TRBD2 (5 bases). CDR3 length: 12 amino acids. Deletions cut 1 base from V and 1 base from J, with 5 bases between. CDR1 is GTSNPN, CDR2 SVGIG, per germline (reference sequence). The CDR3 DNA follows: TGTGCCTGGAGTGGCGGGTCCTACGAGCAGTACTTC. Translated: CAWSGGSYEQYF.

The J gene is TRBJ2-4, the V gene TRBV20-1, with 7 bases aligning to TRBD1. Per the germline V gene, CDR1 is DFQATT and CDR2 is SNEGSKA (reference sequence). This CDR3 contains 14 residues. V lost 6 bases and J lost 7; bases outside the gene matches: 12. CDR3 sequence reads: CSAGMTGIFNIQYF. CDR3 bases: TGCAGTGCCGGAATGACAGGGATATTCAACATTCAGTACTTC.

This sequence joins TRBV27 and TRBJ2-2; D is undetermined. Germline V gives CDR1 MNHEY, CDR2 SMNVEV (reference sequence). The CDR3 extends over 14 amino acids. Trimming left V 1 base short and J 5 bases short, with 8 bases between. DNA of the CDR3: TGTGCCAGCAGTTTATACGTCGTAACCGGGGAGCTGTTTTTT. It yields the protein CASSLYVVTGELFF.

This clonotype was seen many times. At one end, the junction sequence differs from germline, possibly due to a read error. The chain recombines TRBV7-7 with TRBJ2-7; 8 bases are shared with TRBD1. Germline lookup yields CDR1 SSHAT and CDR2 FNYEAQ (reference sequence). The CDR3 runs to 14 residues. The CDR3 DNA reads as TGTGCTAGCAGCCCTGCGGGACAGGCAGCCGAGCAGTACTTC. Translating gives CASSPAGQAAEQYF. Supplemented by reference TRBV7-7 and TRBJ2-7, the full variable domain reads GAGVSQSPRYKVTKRGQDVTLRCDPISSHATLYWYQQALGQGPEFLTYFNYEAQPDKSGLPSDRFSAERPEGSISTLTIQRTEQRDSAMYRCASSPAGQAAEQYFGPGTRLTVT.

This clonotype was picked up many times. The chain links TRBV4-2 to TRBJ2-1; a weak D match, TRBD2 (6 bases). V lost 0 bases and J lost 2, with 11 bases in between. This CDR3 contains 16 residues. CDR1 and CDR2 from the germline V gene are LGHNA and YNFKEQ. As DNA, the CDR3 is TGTGCCAGCAGCCAAGAGGGGGACTTTACCTACAATGAGCAGTTCTTC. As protein: CASSQEGDFTYNEQFF.

This clonotype was picked up many times. The gene calls are TRBV6-1 and TRBJ2-2, with D possibly matching TRBD2 (6 bases). The CDR3 covers 14 residues. Trimming pared 4 bases from V and 1 base from J, leaving 7 bases between. CDR1 is MNHNS and CDR2 is SASEGT in the germline V gene. The CDR3 DNA is TGTGCCAGCAGTGTAGCGGTGAACACCGGGGAGCTGTTTTTT. Translation: CASSVAVNTGELFF.

This clonotype came up many times. This sequence joins TRBV5-1 and TRBJ2-2; D is undetermined. The CDR3 sequence is 14 residues long. Germline loops: CDR1 SGHRS, CDR2 YFSETQ. V was pared by 0 bases and J by 5 bases, with 8 bases between. The CDR3 bases are TGCGCCAGCAGCTTGGGGAGAGATACCGGGGAGCTGTTTTTT. Protein product: CASSLGRDTGELFF. Using reference TRBV5-1 and TRBJ2-2 for the parts outside the CDR3, the full variable domain is KAGVTQTPRYLIKTRGQQVTLSCSPISGHRSVSWYQQTPGQGLQFLFEYFSETQRNKGNFPGRFSGRQFSNSRSEMNVSTLELGDSALYLCASSLGRDTGELFFGEGSRLTVL.

The gene calls are TRBV3-1 and TRBJ2-1, with D unclear. Germline V lookup: CDR1 LGHDT, CDR2 YNNKEL (reference sequence). CDR3 size: 12 residues. Trimming took off 4 bases at V and 7 bases at J, with 8 bases between the two ends. DNA of the CDR3: TGTGCCAGCAGCCTTTTGTGGAATGAGCAGTTCTTC. Encoded protein: CASSLLWNEQFF.

This clonotype was picked up many times. This rearrangement joins TRBV30 to TRBJ1-5; 9 nucleotides align to TRBD1. The ends lost 5 bases at V and 2 bases at J; junction bases unmatched: 4. This CDR3 comprises 14 residues. Germline V gene data show CDR1 as GTSNPN and CDR2 as SVGIG (reference sequence). Here the CDR3 DNA reads TGTGCCTGGGAGGGGACAGGGCGCAATCAGCCCCAGCATTTT. This codes for CAWEGTGRNQPQHF. Looking up the rest from reference TRBV30 and TRBJ1-5 gives the full variable domain: SQTIHQWPATLVQPVGSPLSLECTVEGTSNPNLYWYRQAAGRGLQLLFYSVGIGQISSEVPQNLSASRPQDRQFILSSKKLLLSDSGFYLCAWEGTGRNQPQHFGDGTRLSIL.